These T cell receptor beta chains were read from a single sample in a study of CD8 T cells in ankylosing spondylitis. In TCRdb, the 5' RACE reads were re-called with MiXCR into one record per CDR3 protein. This repertoire shows around 770,000 distinct CDR3 sequences, around 19% found once; its top ten account for under 20%. Source material: blood, either unsorted or a sorted T cell fraction (not recorded which). The origin of the receptors is a male donor with ankylosing spondylitis. The CDR3 runs from the conserved cysteine through the conserved F or W. The order of the fields is V gene, clone size, D gene, J gene, CDR3 DNA, CDR3 protein. D genes are given only for firm matches. A clone size is listed for some rows: how often the clone was seen (once, few, many), or a class if it is expanded.

TRBV7-3	few	TRBD2	TRBJ2-3	TGTGCCAGCAGCCCTGGGGCGGGAGAGGCAGATACGCAGTATTTT	CASSPGAGEADTQYF
TRBV12-3/TRBV12-4	NA	NA	TRBJ1-1	TGTGCCAGCAGTTTGGCTTCGGGGGTTACTGAAGCTTTCTTT	CASSLASGVTEAFF
TRBV12-3/TRBV12-4	NA	NA	TRBJ1-2	TGTGCCAGCAGTGTCTTGATGACCCCATATGGCTACACCTTC	CASSVLMTPYGYTF
TRBV15	NA	NA	TRBJ2-6	TGTGCCACCAGCAGAGATGGTGGAGTGGCTGGGGCCAACGTCCTGACTTTC	CATSRDGGVAGANVLTF
TRBV11-2	few	TRBD2	TRBJ2-1	TGTGCCAGCAGCCGCCCTACTAGCGGGAGGCACCGCTCCTACAATGAGCAGTTCTTC	CASSRPTSGRHRSYNEQFF
TRBV7-6	few	NA	TRBJ2-2	TGTGCCAGCAGCTTAGCCGGCGAACTTGGTTGGACCGGGGAGCTGTTTTTT	CASSLAGELGWTGELFF
TRBV12-3/TRBV12-4	few	TRBD1	TRBJ1-4	TGTGCCAGCAGTTGGACAGGGTTCACTGAAAAACTGTTTTTT	CASSWTGFTEKLFF
TRBV2	NA	NA	TRBJ2-3	TGTGCCAGCGCCAGGGAAGCGACAGATACGCAGTATTTT	CASAREATDTQYF
TRBV3-1	few	NA	TRBJ1-6	TGTGCCAGCAGCCAGACAGGCTGGGTGGGGTCCCTCCACTTT	CASSQTGWVGSLHF
TRBV7-2	NA	TRBD2	TRBJ2-5	TGTGCCAGCAGCCCGGGGGCGGGGGGTAAAGAGACCCAGTACTTC	CASSPGAGGKETQYF
TRBV6-1	NA	NA	TRBJ1-4	TGTGCCAGCAAATTTTCACTCGATAATGAAAAACTGTTTTTT	CASKFSLDNEKLFF
TRBV24-1	NA	TRBD1	TRBJ1-1	TGTGCCACCGAAGACAGGGCGAACACTGAAGCTTTCTTT	CATEDRANTEAFF
TRBV28	few	NA	TRBJ2-6	TGTGCCAGCAGTTTATTCGGGACAATAGGGCTCTCTGGGGCCAACGTCCTGACTTTC	CASSLFGTIGLSGANVLTF
TRBV10-3	NA	NA	TRBJ1-4	TGTGCCATCAGTGAGTCTCCAAGGGGTCAAACTAATGAAAAACTGTTTTTT	CAISESPRGQTNEKLFF
TRBV7-3	few	TRBD1	TRBJ2-2	TGTGCCAGCAGCTCAAACAGGGGATACAACGGGGAGCTGTTTTTT	CASSSNRGYNGELFF
TRBV4-2	once	NA	TRBJ2-7	TGTGCCAGCAGCCCGCGAGGAGCGTCGTACGAGCAGTACTTC	CASSPRGASYEQYF
TRBV5-1	NA	NA	TRBJ1-4	TGCGCCAGCAGCCCGTACGGAGGGGGGCAACTTAATGAAAAACTGTTTTTT	CASSPYGGGQLNEKLFF
TRBV12-3/TRBV12-4	few	TRBD2	TRBJ2-2	TGTGCCAGCAGGCCCCATGGTGTAGCGGGAGATTGGGAGCTGTTTTTT	CASRPHGVAGDWELFF
TRBV20-1	few	NA	TRBJ2-3	TGCAGTGCTAGAGAACAGGGTACAGATACGCAGTATTTT	CSAREQGTDTQYF
TRBV4-1	NA	NA	TRBJ2-1	TGCGCCAGCAGCCAAGATCTGGCGTGGGAGCAGTTCTTC	CASSQDLAWEQFF
TRBV12-3/TRBV12-4	NA	TRBD1	TRBJ2-1	TGTGCCATCTGTTTCGCGCTCGGGACAGGGGTCACGAATGAGCAGTTCTTC	CAICFALGTGVTNEQFF
TRBV20-1	NA	TRBD1	TRBJ2-3	TGCAGTGCTAGAACGGGACAGGGGATGGATACGCAGTATTTT	CSARTGQGMDTQYF
TRBV12-3/TRBV12-4	NA	NA	TRBJ1-2	TGTGCCAGCAGTTCCGCCCCTACAGGGCCCAATGGCTACACCTTC	CASSSAPTGPNGYTF
TRBV5-1	few	NA	TRBJ2-2	TGCGCCAGCAGCTTGGAAGCTCCGACCGGGGAGCTGTTTTTT	CASSLEAPTGELFF
TRBV20-1	many	TRBD1	TRBJ1-1	TGCAGTGCCCTCTGGGACAGGGAAGGCACTGAAGCTTTCTTT	CSALWDREGTEAFF
TRBV5-1	NA	NA	TRBJ2-2	TGCGCCAGCAGCTTGGAGGGGCGTCTAGTGTCCAACACCGGGGAGCTGTTTTTT	CASSLEGRLVSNTGELFF
TRBV20-1	NA	NA	TRBJ2-2	TGCAGTGCTAGACGGTCGGGGACTTCGAACACCGGGGAGCTGTTTTTT	CSARRSGTSNTGELFF
TRBV6-1	NA	TRBD2	TRBJ2-1	TGTGCCAGCAGTGACGGGACTAGTTGGGAACGTGAGGAGCAGTTCTTC	CASSDGTSWEREEQFF
TRBV5-6	few	NA	TRBJ2-1	TGTGCCAGCAGCTTGGGTTGGGGGCCATGGAATGAGCAGTTCTTC	CASSLGWGPWNEQFF
TRBV5-1	NA	NA	TRBJ1-1	TGCGCCAGCAGCTCCGGAACTAAGTCCCTGGGGGCAAAAGCTTTCTTT	CASSSGTKSLGAKAFF
TRBV6-5	few	NA	TRBJ2-7	TGTGCCAGCAGTTACTCTTACCGACCATCCTACGAGCAGTACTTC	CASSYSYRPSYEQYF
TRBV20-1	few	TRBD2	TRBJ2-1	TGCAGTGCTGGCTTAGCGGGAGTCTCCTACAATGAGCAGTTCTTC	CSAGLAGVSYNEQFF
TRBV7-6	few	NA	TRBJ1-5	TGTGCCAGCAGCTTAGCGATAAGGGGGGGGATGGATTTT	CASSLAIRGGMDF
TRBV30	few	TRBD1	TRBJ2-7	TGTGCCTGGAGTCTCCTCGGACAGGGTACCGAGCAGTACTTC	CAWSLLGQGTEQYF
TRBV6-5	few	TRBD2	TRBJ2-1	TGTGCCCTCAGTTACTCGTCTACGGCGGGGGGGCATTTTGAGCAGTTCTTC	CALSYSSTAGGHFEQFF
TRBV7-9	NA	NA	TRBJ2-5	TGTGCCAGCAGCCAAGACAAGCAAGAGACCCAGTACTTC	CASSQDKQETQYF
TRBV6-2/TRBV6-3	NA	NA	TRBJ2-3	TGTGCCAGCAGTCACAATTCGGATACGCAGTATTTT	CASSHNSDTQYF
TRBV9	few	NA	TRBJ1-1	TGTGCCAGCAGCTCCGGGCCAGGGCCCGAAGCTTTCTTT	CASSSGPGPEAFF
TRBV12-3/TRBV12-4	few	NA	TRBJ2-7	TGTGCCAGCAGTTCAAGGGTAGGGTGGACCTACGAGCAGTACTTC	CASSSRVGWTYEQYF
TRBV18	NA	TRBD1	TRBJ1-4	TGTGCCAGCTCACGAAGGACAGGGGATGAAAAACTGTTTTTT	CASSRRTGDEKLFF
TRBV24-1	NA	NA	TRBJ2-5	TGTGCCACCAGCCGGATAGACGGAGAGACCCAGTACTTC	CATSRIDGETQYF
TRBV12-3/TRBV12-4	NA	TRBD2	TRBJ2-7	TGTGCCAGCAGTCCCCGGGTTAGCGGGGCCTCCGAGCAGTACTTC	CASSPRVSGASEQYF
TRBV20-1	NA	TRBD2	TRBJ2-5	TGCAGTGCCGGGGGGATATCCCAAGAGACCCAGTACTTC	CSAGGISQETQYF
TRBV5-1	NA	NA	TRBJ2-7	TGCGCCAGCTCCCCCGGGGGAGGCCTAAACTACGAGCAGTACTTC	CASSPGGGLNYEQYF
TRBV12-3/TRBV12-4	few	TRBD1	TRBJ1-4	TGTGCCAGCAGTCGGACAGGGAATGAAAAACTGTTTTTT	CASSRTGNEKLFF
TRBV2	few	TRBD2	TRBJ2-2	TGTGCCAGCACCACCTCACTGGTGTGGGAGGGTTCTGGGGAGCTGTTTTTT	CASTTSLVWEGSGELFF
TRBV20-1	few	TRBD1	TRBJ1-4	TGCAGTGCCCTCGGACAGGGCGGAAAACTGTTTTTT	CSALGQGGKLFF
TRBV20-1	NA	NA	TRBJ2-2	TGCAGTGCTAACCGAGGGGCAGGGGAGGCCGGGGAGCTGTTTTTT	CSANRGAGEAGELFF
TRBV4-3	NA	NA	TRBJ1-2	TGCGCCAGCAGCCAAGAAGGACACAATAACTATGGCTACACCTTC	CASSQEGHNNYGYTF
TRBV30	NA	NA	TRBJ1-1	TGTGCCTGGGGACTTCGGAACACTGAAGCTTTCTTT	CAWGLRNTEAFF